This TCR beta chain appears in the sequencing data of a study of blood T cell repertoires in COVID-19. Looking at the study overall: COVID-19 samples from acute and convalescent phases originated in the United States, Italy and Spain. T cells, B-cell-depleted T cells, or PBMCs supplied cDNA or gDNA.

Trimming pared 10 bases from V and 10 bases from J, leaving 19 bases between. This CDR3 has 12 residues. Germline values: CDR1 MDHEN, CDR2 SYDVKM. Study processing details: Nucleated cell number was recorded as an estimate derived from reference gene primer amplification. Measured with immunoSEQ multiplex PCR; TCRdb has only the in-frame clones, and not every one. The V and J calls and clone size are taken from that table; D and trimming were inferred from the DNA. In the table there are under 150,000 clones, more than 70% of which are singletons. The chain links TRBV28 to TRBJ1-1, with D perhaps TRBD1 (5 bases). Sequencing used peripheral blood. The sequence was obtained from a man between 45 and 60 years old with active or convalescent COVID-19. The CDR3 spells CATRGLTGGAFF. In DNA, the CDR3 is TGTGCCACCCGCGGGCTTACCGGGGGAGCTTTCTTT.